A selection of T cell receptor beta chains follows, all from one sample in a study of T cells in Graves' hyperthyroidism and ophthalmopathy. One entry per CDR3 protein results from TCRdb running MiXCR on the multiplex PCR reads. The table lists about 380,000 distinct CDR3 sequences, about 14% of them singletons. Sequencing was performed on blood. The receptors stem from a woman younger than 45 with Graves' ophthalmopathy. CDR3s include the opening cysteine and the closing phenylalanine or tryptophan. D genes are given only for firm matches. Rows give clone size only sometimes, using once, few, many, or a class for an expanded clone.

j_call v_call d_call clone_size cdr3_aa cdr3_nt
TRBJ2-7 TRBV5-1 NA many CASSLEPVDYEQYF TGCGCCAGCAGCTTGGAACCGGTCGACTACGAGCAGTACTTC
TRBJ1-4 TRBV12-3/TRBV12-4 NA many CASSLEIGETNEKLFF TGTGCCAGCAGTTTAGAAATTGGAGAGACTAATGAAAAACTGTTTTTT
TRBJ2-4 TRBV19 TRBD1 many CASSKAGQGLQNIQYF TGTGCCAGTAGTAAGGCGGGACAGGGATTGCAAAACATTCAGTACTTC
TRBJ2-4 TRBV27 TRBD1 NA CASSLRTGWGKNIQYF TGTGCCAGCAGTCTTCGGACAGGGTGGGGGAAAAACATTCAGTACTTC
TRBJ2-1 TRBV10-3 NA few CAISESGYNNEQFF TGTGCCATCAGTGAGTCCGGCTATAACAATGAGCAGTTCTTC
TRBJ1-5 TRBV29-1 NA NA CSVEDGSGQPQHF TGCAGCGTTGAGGACGGGTCTGGACAGCCCCAGCATTTT
TRBJ2-1 TRBV2 NA many CASRNVGNYNEQFF TGTGCCAGCAGGAACGTTGGGAATTACAATGAGCAGTTCTTC
TRBJ2-4 TRBV12-3/TRBV12-4 NA few CASSGGKAKNIQYF TGTGCCAGCAGTGGAGGTAAAGCCAAAAACATTCAGTACTTC
TRBJ1-1 TRBV24-1 TRBD1 many CATSGIGTDEAFF TGTGCCACCAGTGGCATTGGGACAGATGAAGCTTTCTTT
TRBJ1-6 TRBV28 NA many CASSWRGSNSPLHF TGTGCCAGCAGTTGGCGGGGCTCTAATTCACCCCTCCACTTT
TRBJ2-7 TRBV11-2 NA many CASSLASRPLLGEQYF TGTGCCAGCAGCTTAGCCTCCCGTCCCCTACTAGGCGAGCAGTACTTC
TRBJ2-2 TRBV7-6 NA few CASSLALRTNTGELFF TGTGCCAGCAGCTTAGCGCTCAGAACGAACACCGGGGAGCTGTTTTTT
TRBJ2-3 TRBV6-5 TRBD2 NA CASSYRGLAGSTDTQYF TGTGCCAGCAGTTACCGCGGACTAGCGGGGAGCACAGATACGCAGTATTTT
TRBJ2-1 TRBV5-6 NA NA CASSLSGVPSNEQFF TGTGCCAGCAGCTTATCAGGGGTTCCCTCCAATGAGCAGTTCTTC
TRBJ2-3 TRBV20-1 NA many CSASGEGGGTDTQYF TGCAGTGCATCCGGTGAGGGGGGGGGCACAGATACGCAGTATTTT
TRBJ2-5 TRBV11-2 NA NA CASSLELRETQYF TGTGCCAGCAGCTTAGAGCTGAGAGAGACCCAGTACTTC
TRBJ1-6 TRBV6-1 NA many CASSSGTPLSPLHF TGTGCCAGCAGTTCCGGGACACCCCTTTCACCCCTCCACTTT
TRBJ2-1 TRBV11-3 NA many CASSLAGSSYNEQFF TGTGCCAGCAGCTTAGCGGGGAGCTCCTACAATGAGCAGTTCTTC
TRBJ1-1 TRBV6-6 NA NA CASSYSGSNTEAFF TGTGCCAGCAGTTACTCGGGGTCCAACACTGAAGCTTTCTTT
TRBJ1-6 TRBV12-3/TRBV12-4 NA many CASRLGVAPLHF TGTGCCAGCAGACTCGGGGTCGCCCCCCTCCACTTT
TRBJ2-7 TRBV20-1 TRBD1 few CSAARDSYEQYF TGCAGTGCTGCCCGGGACAGCTACGAGCAGTACTTC
TRBJ2-7 TRBV27 NA NA CASSYRVSSYEQYF TGTGCCAGCAGTTATCGCGTCTCCTCCTACGAGCAGTACTTC
TRBJ1-5 TRBV5-8 NA many CASSLSLGYQPQHF TGTGCCAGCAGCTTGAGTTTAGGCTATCAGCCCCAGCATTTT
TRBJ2-6 TRBV7-2 NA NA CASSLVSSGYGANVLTF TGTGCCAGCAGCTTAGTTTCTTCAGGGTATGGGGCCAACGTCCTGACTTTC
TRBJ1-2 TRBV28 NA once CASSLWSGVYGYTF TGTGCCAGCAGTTTATGGTCAGGGGTCTATGGCTACACCTTC
TRBJ1-1 TRBV29-1 NA many CSATELIGNTEAFF TGCAGCGCAACGGAATTGATCGGGAACACTGAAGCTTTCTTT
TRBJ2-1 TRBV4-1 TRBD1 many CASSPGGGTGGYEQFF TGCGCCAGCAGCCCCGGAGGCGGGACAGGGGGCTATGAGCAGTTCTTC
TRBJ2-5 TRBV9 NA many CASSVDSGPQETQYF TGTGCCAGCAGCGTAGATTCAGGCCCGCAAGAGACCCAGTACTTC
TRBJ1-6 TRBV28 NA many CASSPYPEGHSPLHF TGTGCCAGCAGTCCCTACCCCGAGGGACATTCACCCCTCCACTTT
TRBJ2-1 TRBV12-3/TRBV12-4 TRBD2 many CASSLEILAGVRSYNEQFF TGTGCCAGCAGTCTTGAAATACTAGCGGGGGTTCGCTCCTACAATGAGCAGTTCTTC
TRBJ2-7 TRBV27 NA NA CASSLGSATQYEQYF TGTGCCAGCAGTTTAGGGTCGGCAACTCAATACGAGCAGTACTTC
TRBJ2-1 TRBV27 NA many CASRKSAGDEQFF TGTGCCAGCAGGAAAAGCGCTGGGGATGAGCAGTTCTTC
TRBJ2-5 TRBV5-1 NA many CASSLLSETQYF TGCGCCAGCAGCTTGTTGTCGGAGACCCAGTACTTC
TRBJ2-3 TRBV12-3/TRBV12-4 NA many CASTHSLGFSDTQYF TGTGCCAGCACTCACTCCCTTGGATTTTCCGATACGCAGTATTTT
TRBJ2-3 TRBV18 TRBD1 many CASSPRTTGGITDTQYF TGTGCCAGCTCACCAAGGACGACAGGGGGTATTACAGATACGCAGTATTTT
TRBJ2-7 TRBV2 TRBD1 many CASSETPIRTGREQYF TGTGCCAGCAGCGAAACCCCCATTCGGACAGGGCGGGAGCAGTACTTC
TRBJ1-3 TRBV30 NA many CAWDTSRNTIYF TGTGCCTGGGACACCTCTCGAAACACCATATATTTT